The 23 T cell receptor beta chains given below trace back to one sample, sequenced in a study of cytomegalovirus exposure and HLA in healthy donors. The PCR had 60 Vbeta and 13 Jbeta primers. The repertoire was sequenced with immunoSEQ multiplex PCR; TCRdb's copy has only in-frame clones and lacks some. Its listing shows more than 40,000 clones. Sequenced: PBMCs. The origin of the receptors is a woman aged 40 to 50 in good health and CMV-seronegative.

The CDR3 DNA sequence: TGTGCCAGCAGCCTGCTGGACTCGTCATTTTCCGAGCAGTACTTC. This codes for CASSLLDSSFSEQYF. The chain links TRBV7-9 to TRBJ2-7; TRBD2 is a possible D gene (5 bases). Germline V gene sequence: CDR1 SEHNR, CDR2 FQNEAQ (reference sequence). There are 15 residues in the CDR3. Trimming removed 5 bases at V and 6 bases at J, with 20 bases between.

The chain couples TRBV11-2 to TRBJ2-3; 11 bases are a match to TRBD2. V shed 4 bases, J shed 2 bases, and the junction held 5 bases outside the gene matches. CDR1 SGHAT and CDR2 FQNNGV come from the germline V gene. The CDR3 length is 16 residues. The CDR3 bases are TGTGCCAGCAGCTCACGGACTAGCGGGCCCACAGATACGCAGTATTTT. It codes for CASSSRTSGPTDTQYF.

V usage is TRBV30 and J usage is TRBJ1-1; maybe TRBD1 (6 bases). This CDR3 is 13 amino acids long. Germline V gene sequence: CDR1 GTSNPN, CDR2 SVGIG (reference sequence). Deletions cut 5 bases from V and 4 bases from J, with 14 bases between. The CDR3 loop reads CAWAQGLGTEAFF. The CDR3 nucleotides are TGTGCCTGGGCACAGGGTTTAGGCACTGAAGCTTTCTTT.

This chain links TRBV18 with TRBJ2-1; 12 bases align to TRBD1. Germline values: CDR1 KGHSH, CDR2 LQKENI. Trimming removed 6 bases from V and 5 bases from J; junction bases left unmatched: 23. The CDR3 is made up of 21 amino acids. Written as DNA, the CDR3 is TGTGCCAGCTCCCCGTCGATACCTTCCCGGGACAGGGGGCGGTGGGACAATGAGCAGTTCTTC. Encoded protein: CASSPSIPSRDRGRWDNEQFF. Variable domain in full (rest from reference TRBV18 and TRBJ2-1): NAGVMQNPRHLVRRRGQEARLRCSPMKGHSHVYWYRQLPEEGLKFMVYLQKENIIDESGMPKERFSAEFPKEGPSILRIQQVVRGDSAAYFCASSPSIPSRDRGRWDNEQFFGPGTRLTVL.

This chain uses TRBV5-1 with TRBJ2-7; 12 nucleotides match TRBD2. The CDR3 totals 18 residues. After removal of 2 bases from V and 3 bases from J, the junction contained 12 bases not matched to a gene. Germline CDR1 is SGHRS and CDR2 is YFSETQ. The CDR3 is CASSFGLAGFVVGYEQYF. The CDR3 bases are TGCGCCAGCAGCTTTGGACTAGCGGGATTTGTGGTGGGCTACGAGCAGTACTTC.

The chain couples TRBV11-1 to TRBJ1-6; a weak D match, TRBD1 (6 bases). The V end lost 3 bases, the J end lost 8 bases, and 17 bases lay between the germline ends. The CDR3 is 16 residues long. The germline gives CDR1 SGHAT, CDR2 FQDESV (reference sequence). DNA of the CDR3: TGTGCCAGCAGCTTTGGGGGCTGGGGTGGAGATTCACCCCTCCACTTT. Its translation: CASSFGGWGGDSPLHF.

This chain connects TRBV4-1 to TRBJ1-2, with TRBD1 matching over 12 bases. CDR1 is MGHRA, CDR2 YSYEKL, per germline. This CDR3 is 17 amino acids long. Trimming took 3 bases from V and 7 from J; bases not matched to a gene: 12. CDR3 coding DNA: TGCGCCAGCAGCCAGGCCGCCCGGGACAGGGGGCGCGGTGGCTACACCTTC. Amino acids: CASSQAARDRGRGGYTF.

V usage is TRBV6-5 and J usage is TRBJ2-7; D is ambiguous. Germline loops: CDR1 MNHEY, CDR2 SVGAGI. The CDR3 totals 15 residues. The V end lost 6 bases, the J end lost 4 bases, and 19 bases lay between the germline ends. CDR3 protein: CASSLTPERTYEQYF. The DNA for the CDR3 is TGTGCCAGCAGCCTGACGCCCGAGCGAACTTACGAGCAGTACTTC.

V and J are TRBV4-3 and TRBJ2-5; TRBD2 matches 7 bases. Germline lookup yields CDR1 LGHNA and CDR2 YSLEER. The V and J ends lost 4 bases and 4 bases, in that order; junction bases with no gene match: 6. The CDR3 has 14 amino acids. The CDR3 sequence: CASSPNGGSETQYF. The CDR3 DNA sequence: TGCGCCAGCAGCCCCAACGGGGGGTCAGAGACCCAGTACTTC.

CDR3 nucleotide sequence: TGTGCCAGCAGTGGGGGGACAGTCCAAGAGACCCAGTACTTC. It translates to CASSGGTVQETQYF. V usage is TRBV6-6 and J usage is TRBJ2-5; tentative D call: TRBD1 (7 bases). V lost 5 bases to trimming and J lost 1 base, with 11 bases between them. The CDR3 totals 14 residues. The germline V gene has CDR1 MNHNY and CDR2 SVGAGI (reference sequence).

The J gene is TRBJ2-7, the V gene TRBV6-1, with TRBD1 matching over 10 bases. The CDR3 is 15 residues long. CDR1 and CDR2 from the germline V gene are MNHNS and SASEGT. V trimming: 10 bases; J trimming: 0 bases; junction bases outside the gene matches: 9. The CDR3 loop reads CATKLGTGVSYEQYF. The CDR3 DNA sequence: TGTGCCACCAAGCTGGGGACAGGGGTCTCCTACGAGCAGTACTTC.

The chain recombines TRBV2 with TRBJ1-2; possible D gene TRBD1, 6 bases. This CDR3 is 14 amino acids long. CDR1 is SNHLY and CDR2 is FYNNEI in the germline V gene. The V end was cut by 3 bases, the J end by 5 bases, with 13 bases between. The DNA of the CDR3 is TGTGCCAGCAGTGATTACAGGGACGTTTATGGCTACACCTTC. Its protein product is CASSDYRDVYGYTF.

The J gene is TRBJ2-3, the V gene TRBV11-2; TRBD2 agrees at 7 bases. This CDR3 has 15 amino acids. V trimming: 8 bases; J trimming: 1 base; junction bases outside the gene matches: 9. Germline V CDR1 and CDR2: SGHAT, FQNNGV. The CDR3 DNA sequence: TGTGCCAGCTCCATCTGGGGAGGGCGCACAGATACGCAGTATTTT. This translates into CASSIWGGRTDTQYF.

The chain carries TRBV10-3 and TRBJ1-4; weak D call: TRBD1 (6 bases). V lost 8 bases and J 4 bases, leaving 14 bases between the germline ends. Germline V gives CDR1 ENHRY, CDR2 SYGVKD. The CDR3 is 14 amino acids. The CDR3 loop reads CAIQAGGGNEKLFF. CDR3 bases: TGTGCCATCCAAGCGGGAGGGGGTAATGAAAAACTGTTTTTT.

The genes are TRBV5-1 and TRBJ2-3, with 8 bases identical to TRBD1. The J segment lost 2 bases and the V segment lost 4 bases, leaving 6 bases of the junction unmatched. Per germline, CDR1 SGHRS and CDR2 YFSETQ. The CDR3 consists of 15 residues. The CDR3 spells CASSAGQAYTDTQYF. The CDR3 DNA sequence: TGCGCCAGCAGCGCGGGACAGGCGTACACAGATACGCAGTATTTT.

The V gene is TRBV30, the J gene TRBJ1-2, with unresolved D. CDR3 length: 12 amino acids. The germline V and J ends were trimmed by 2 bases and 8 bases, with 12 bases remaining between them. CDR1 and CDR2 from the germline V gene are GTSNPN and SVGIG (reference sequence). The CDR3 nucleotides are TGTGCCTGGAGTTTTCAGGAAGGAGGCTACACCTTC. This translates into CAWSFQEGGYTF.

This rearrangement joins TRBV28 to TRBJ1-5; 8 bases map to TRBD1. CDR1 is MDHEN, CDR2 SYDVKM, per germline. Trimming took 2 bases from V and 3 from J; bases not matched to a gene: 6. This CDR3 is built from 16 residues. The chain's CDR3 is CASSLAQGVSNQPQHF. CDR3 sequence (DNA): TGTGCCAGCAGTTTAGCACAGGGGGTGTCCAATCAGCCCCAGCATTTT.

This chain connects TRBV10-3 to TRBJ1-2; TRBD1 matches 8 bases. The CDR3 spans 17 residues. The germline CDR1 and CDR2 sequences are ENHRY and SYGVKD. Germline trimming cut 0 bases from V and 5 bases from J; bases unmatched to any gene: 11. The CDR3 reads CAISESGGQGLRYGYTF. DNA of the CDR3: TGTGCCATCAGTGAGTCAGGTGGACAGGGCCTTAGGTATGGCTACACCTTC.

This chain joins TRBV2 and TRBJ2-7; possibly TRBD2 for D (6 bases). This CDR3 is 11 amino acids long. V lost 9 bases to trimming and J lost 7 bases, with 13 bases between them. The germline V gene encodes CDR1 SNHLY and CDR2 FYNNEI. The CDR3 loop is CASSGAWEQYF. CDR3 bases: TGTGCCAGTTCGGGAGCTTGGGAGCAGTACTTC.

J is TRBJ1-1 and V is TRBV6-5; D gene uncertain. The germline V gene has CDR1 MNHEY and CDR2 SVGAGI. CDR3 size: 13 residues. V gave up 6 bases and J gave up 1 base, with 9 bases separating them. CDR3 protein: CASSPRQNTEAFF. In nucleotides, the CDR3 is TGTGCCAGCAGCCCCCGACAGAACACTGAAGCTTTCTTT.

This chain uses TRBV9 with TRBJ2-5; D is possibly TRBD2 (6 bases). The J call may be incorrect, as the DNA end agrees better with TRBJ2-7. Germline V gives CDR1 SGDLS, CDR2 YYNGEE. This CDR3 has 15 residues. The chain's CDR3 is CASSPRGAGTHEQYF. Here the CDR3 DNA reads TGTGCCAGCAGCCCTCGTGGGGCGGGGACCCACGAGCAGTACTTC.

The CDR3 bases are TGTGCCAGCTCCCGCGGACTAGCGGGCCTAGAGACCCAGTACTTC. It encodes CASSRGLAGLETQYF. The rearrangement links TRBV18 to TRBJ2-5; 11 positions agree with TRBD2. The germline CDR1 and CDR2 sequences are KGHSH and LQKENI. V trimming: 6 bases; J trimming: 4 bases; junction bases outside the gene matches: 7. The CDR3 is made up of 15 amino acids. The complete variable domain, with remaining parts taken from reference TRBV18 and TRBJ2-5, reads NAGVMQNPRHLVRRRGQEARLRCSPMKGHSHVYWYRQLPEEGLKFMVYLQKENIIDESGMPKERFSAEFPKEGPSILRIQQVVRGDSAAYFCASSRGLAGLETQYFGPGTRLLVL.

The chain uses TRBV14 and TRBJ2-1; 11 nucleotides align to TRBD1. After removal of 4 bases from V and 8 bases from J, the junction contained 7 bases not matched to a gene. The germline V gene encodes CDR1 SGHDN and CDR2 FVKESK. CDR3 size: 15 residues. The CDR3 reads CASSLGTGGFDEQFF. As DNA, the CDR3 is TGTGCCAGCAGCCTTGGGACAGGGGGTTTCGATGAGCAGTTCTTC.